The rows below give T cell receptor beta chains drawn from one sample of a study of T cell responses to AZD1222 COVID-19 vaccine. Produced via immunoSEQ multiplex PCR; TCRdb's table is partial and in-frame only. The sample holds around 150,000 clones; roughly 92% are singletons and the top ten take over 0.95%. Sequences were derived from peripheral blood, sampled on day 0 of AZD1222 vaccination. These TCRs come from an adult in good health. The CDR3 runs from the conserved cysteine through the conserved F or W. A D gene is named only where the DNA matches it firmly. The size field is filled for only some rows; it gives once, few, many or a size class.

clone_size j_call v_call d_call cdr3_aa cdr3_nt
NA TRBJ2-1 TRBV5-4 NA CASSLEWENEQFF TGTGCCAGCAGCTTGGAGTGGGAAAATGAGCAGTTCTTC
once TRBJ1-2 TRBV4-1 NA CASSRGATNNYGYTF TGCGCCAGCAGCCGGGGGGCCACTAATAACTATGGCTACACCTTC
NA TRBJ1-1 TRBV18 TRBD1 CASSPQTGRNTEAFF TGTGCCAGCTCACCTCAGACAGGGAGGAACACTGAAGCTTTCTTT
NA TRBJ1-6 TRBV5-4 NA CASSLDLDINSPLHF TGTGCCAGCAGCTTGGATCTGGACATTAATTCACCCCTCCACTTT
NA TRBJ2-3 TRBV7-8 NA CASSLSGIDVVGTDTQYF TGTGCCAGCAGCTTAAGTGGGATAGACGTGGTGGGCACAGATACGCAGTATTTT
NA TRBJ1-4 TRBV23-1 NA CASSQPPNTQHEKLFF TGCGCCAGCAGTCAACCGCCCAATACGCAGCATGAAAAACTGTTTTTT
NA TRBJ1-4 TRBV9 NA CASSDGQLLNEKLFF TGTGCCAGCAGCGATGGACAGCTGCTAAATGAAAAACTGTTTTTT
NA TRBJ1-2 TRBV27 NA CASSPRDLYGYTF TGTGCCAGCAGCCCCCGGGACCTCTATGGCTACACCTTC
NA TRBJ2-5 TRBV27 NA CASSSYRQEPQETQYF TGTGCCAGCAGTTCCTACCGACAGGAGCCCCAAGAGACCCAGTACTTC
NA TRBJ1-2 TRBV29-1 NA CSVEEGSTRGYTF TGCAGCGTTGAGGAGGGGTCGACGAGAGGCTACACCTTC
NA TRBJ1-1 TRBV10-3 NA CAISDRGDTEAFF TGTGCCATCAGTGACCGGGGAGACACTGAAGCTTTCTTT
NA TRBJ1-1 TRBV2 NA CASTWAGVKNTEAFF TGTGCCAGCACCTGGGCAGGGGTTAAGAACACTGAAGCTTTCTTT
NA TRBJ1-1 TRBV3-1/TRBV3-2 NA CASSQDGGNTEAFF TGTGCCAGCAGCCAAGATGGCGGGAACACTGAAGCTTTCTTT
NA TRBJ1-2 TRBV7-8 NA CASSTNQGWGGFNYGYTF TGTGCCAGCAGCACAAACCAAGGATGGGGAGGTTTTAACTATGGCTACACCTTC
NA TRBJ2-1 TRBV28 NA CASSLPRGPYNEQFF TGTGCCAGCAGTTTGCCCAGGGGCCCCTACAATGAGCAGTTCTTC